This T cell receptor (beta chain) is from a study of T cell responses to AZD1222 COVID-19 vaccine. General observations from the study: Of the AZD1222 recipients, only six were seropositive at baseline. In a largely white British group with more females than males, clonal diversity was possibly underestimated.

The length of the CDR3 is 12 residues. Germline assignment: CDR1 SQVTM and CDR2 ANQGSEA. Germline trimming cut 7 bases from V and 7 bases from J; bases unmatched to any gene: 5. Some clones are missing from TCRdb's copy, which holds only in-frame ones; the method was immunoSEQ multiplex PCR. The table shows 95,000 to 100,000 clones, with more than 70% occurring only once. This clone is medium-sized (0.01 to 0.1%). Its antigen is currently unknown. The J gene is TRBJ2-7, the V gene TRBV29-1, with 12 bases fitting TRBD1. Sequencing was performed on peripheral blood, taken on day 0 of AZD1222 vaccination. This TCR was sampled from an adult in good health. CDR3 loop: CSAGQGAREQYF. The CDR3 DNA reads TGCAGCGCGGGACAGGGGGCCCGGGAGCAGTACTTC.